This TCR beta chain was sequenced for a study of blood T cell repertoires in COVID-19. Study background: The study drew acute and convalescent COVID-19 samples from the United States, Italy and Spain. T cells, B-cell-depleted T cells, or PBMCs supplied cDNA or gDNA.

Per the authors' pipeline: Researchers report that nucleated cell counts were estimated from reference gene primer amplification. Libraries were prepared by immunoSEQ multiplex PCR; TCRdb keeps only in-frame clonotypes and omits some of them. The V and J calls and the clone size are those of that table, but D and trimming were determined from the DNA. Of about 480,000 clones in the sample, around nine tenths were seen once. For recovered donors of Cohort 3, there were two negative PCRs, clearance, or symptom resolution. This CDR3 region has 14 residues. In germline, CDR1 is KGHSH, CDR2 LQKENI. Trimming stripped 4 bases from V and 6 bases from J, with 14 bases between.

Sequenced sample: PBMCs or T cells enriched from blood (not recorded which). This sequence originates from a woman between 40 and 55 years old who had recovered from COVID-19. The V gene is TRBV18, the J gene TRBJ2-3, with D possibly being TRBD2 (6 bases). The CDR3 region is CASSRLPGGDTQYF. The CDR3 DNA is TGTGCCAGCTCACGCCTCCCAGGAGGGGATACGCAGTATTTT.